A single sample gave rise to the 26 T cell receptor beta chains below, sequenced in a study of blood T cells in healthy people across ages. Then a second PCR, running roughly 7 to 11 cycles, was carried out with a sample-barcoded 5' primer and a J-beta primer mix. TCRdb reprocessed the 5' RACE reads with MiXCR, giving one entry per CDR3 protein. This sample has 910,000 or so distinct CDR3 sequences, with 51% found just once. The specimen was blood. These receptors came from a woman in her sixties in good health.

V gene TRBV28 combines with J gene TRBJ1-6; D is undetermined. Trimming took off 3 bases at V and 7 bases at J, with 13 bases between the two ends. This CDR3 has 15 residues. Germline lookup yields CDR1 MDHEN and CDR2 SYDVKM. The CDR3 loop is CASSFLSRENSPLHF. In DNA form, the CDR3 reads TGTGCCAGCAGTTTCTTGTCTCGGGAGAATTCACCCCTCCACTTT. Using reference TRBV28 and TRBJ1-6 for the parts outside the CDR3, the full variable domain is DVKVTQSSRYLVKRTGEKVFLECVQDMDHENMFWYRQDPGLGLRLIYFSYDVKMKEKGDIPEGYSVSREKKERFSLILESASTNQTSMYLCASSFLSRENSPLHFGNGTRLTVT.

The chain employs TRBV7-9 and TRBJ1-2; D unresolved. V dropped 4 bases and J dropped 2 bases, with 14 bases sitting between them. CDR1 is SEHNR and CDR2 is FQNEAQ in the germline V gene (reference sequence). The CDR3 covers 15 residues. CDR3 amino acids: CASSSLGRSNYGYTF. In nucleotides, the CDR3 is TGTGCCAGCAGCTCCCTGGGCCGATCGAACTATGGCTACACCTTC.

This clonotype was recorded only once. V is TRBV2 and J is TRBJ2-7; D gene ambiguous. Germline V CDR1 and CDR2: SNHLY, FYNNEI. V was clipped by 2 bases and J by 4 bases, with 3 bases between them. The CDR3 spans 11 residues. CDR3 protein: CASSEWYEQYF. The CDR3 DNA reads TGTGCCAGCAGTGAATGGTACGAGCAGTACTTC.

Only a few counts were recorded for this clonotype. As DNA, the CDR3 is TGTGCCAGCTCCGCGGGAAGTCGTTCACCCCTCCACTTT. As protein: CASSAGSRSPLHF. V and J are TRBV18 and TRBJ1-6, with D unclear. The CDR3 is made up of 13 amino acids. With 6 bases removed from V and 9 bases from J, the gap between germline ends came to 12 bases. Germline V gene lookup returns CDR1 KGHSH and CDR2 LQKENI.

The chain recombines TRBV29-1 with TRBJ1-2; 8 bases are shared with TRBD1. CDR1 and CDR2 (germline): SQVTM, ANQGSEA. The CDR3 sequence is 14 residues long. V was clipped by 7 bases and J by 3 bases; unmatched bases: 10. The CDR3 is CSARSTGDHYGYTF. The CDR3 DNA follows: TGCAGCGCACGCTCGACAGGGGACCACTATGGCTACACCTTC.

This clonotype was recorded many times. V gene TRBV9 combines with J gene TRBJ2-5; maybe TRBD1 (5 bases). Germline values: CDR1 SGDLS, CDR2 YYNGEE. This CDR3 spans 13 amino acids. Trimming left V 0 bases short and J 4 bases short, with 7 bases between. CDR3 protein: CASSVEGAETQYF. The CDR3 DNA sequence: TGTGCCAGCAGCGTAGAAGGGGCAGAGACCCAGTACTTC.

The V call is TRBV4-1, the J call TRBJ2-5, with D tentatively TRBD1 (6 bases). The CDR3 length is 16 residues. The V gene lost 4 bases and the J gene lost 2 bases, with 17 bases spanning the gap. Germline CDR1 MGHRA, CDR2 YSYEKL. The CDR3: CASSPSQQGRQETQYF. CDR3 in DNA: TGCGCCAGCAGCCCTTCCCAACAGGGAAGACAAGAGACCCAGTACTTC.

J is TRBJ2-3 and V is TRBV19; D ambiguous. This CDR3 spans 15 amino acids. CDR1 is LNHDA, CDR2 SQIVND, per germline (reference sequence). V was shortened by 8 bases and J by 1 base, with 16 bases between the two germline ends. The CDR3 sequence: CASRKRVTGTDTQYF. The CDR3 DNA reads TGTGCCAGTCGAAAACGGGTAACAGGCACAGATACGCAGTATTTT.

V usage is TRBV7-8 and J usage is TRBJ2-7; TRBD1 matches at 7 bases. This CDR3 has 15 residues. Germline V gives CDR1 SGHVS, CDR2 FQNEAQ. The junction had 9 bases not matched to a gene; V was cut back by 5 bases and J by 2 bases. This CDR3 is CASSPRQGGAYEQYF. The DNA of the CDR3 is TGTGCCAGCAGCCCCCGACAGGGTGGAGCCTACGAGCAGTACTTC.

Ten or more counts support this clonotype. The V call is TRBV2, the J call TRBJ2-1; D not resolved. The V gene's germline CDR1 is SNHLY and CDR2 FYNNEI. There are 16 residues in the CDR3. The V and J ends lost 6 bases and 4 bases respectively, with 19 bases between them. CDR3 loop: CASSAASPENYNEQFF. CDR3 in DNA: TGTGCCAGCAGCGCAGCCAGCCCCGAAAATTACAATGAGCAGTTCTTC.

This clonotype was seen only a few times. The chain employs TRBV14 and TRBJ2-3, with D perhaps TRBD1 (6 bases). The CDR3 has 14 amino acids. V lost 1 base and J lost 7, with 12 bases in between. Germline V CDR1 and CDR2: SGHDN, FVKESK. The DNA of the CDR3 is TGTGCCAGCAGCCAAGTCGGGACAACGTATACGCAGTATTTT. As protein: CASSQVGTTYTQYF.

This clonotype has more than one count but fewer than ten. The rearrangement uses TRBV29-1 and TRBJ2-7; TRBD1 agrees at 7 bases. The CDR3 runs 13 residues. Germline CDR1 is SQVTM and CDR2 is ANQGSEA. Unmatched junction bases numbered 5, after V lost 6 bases and J lost 0 bases. The CDR3 coding sequence is TGCAGCGTCGTGACAGGGATCTCCTACGAGCAGTACTTC. Amino acids: CSVVTGISYEQYF.

V and J are TRBV28 and TRBJ2-7, with a weak D call TRBD2 (6 bases). The CDR3 contains 14 residues. V lost 5 bases and J 2 bases, leaving 13 bases between the germline ends. Per germline, CDR1 MDHEN and CDR2 SYDVKM. CDR3 bases: TGTGCCAGCAGTCGTCCGGGGGTGACCTACGAGCAGTACTTC. Translated: CASSRPGVTYEQYF.

The sample holds a few counts of this clonotype. The chain couples TRBV15 to TRBJ2-7; 12 bases are shared with TRBD2. The CDR3 spans 17 residues. Germline-derived CDR1 and CDR2 are LNHNV and YYDKDF (reference sequence). V dropped 0 bases and J dropped 4; count of bases not matched to a gene: 7. The CDR3 DNA reads TGTGCCACCAGCAGAGATACACTAGCGGGAGGTCGGTACGAGCAGTACTTC. Translated, it gives CATSRDTLAGGRYEQYF.

The chain recombines TRBV15 with TRBJ2-3; D perhaps matches TRBD2 (5 bases). Germline V gives CDR1 LNHNV, CDR2 YYDKDF (reference sequence). The CDR3 is 16 residues long. The V end was cut by 1 base, the J end by 2 bases, with 13 bases between. CDR3 region: CATSRGGLETTDTQYF. DNA for the CDR3: TGTGCCACCAGCAGAGGTGGACTTGAGACCACAGATACGCAGTATTTT.

This clonotype was detected a few times. The rearrangement links TRBV6-6 to TRBJ2-1; D not certain. This CDR3 contains 12 residues. Trimming took 5 bases from V and 5 from J, leaving 7 bases between them. In germline, CDR1 is MNHNY, CDR2 SVGAGI (reference sequence). The CDR3 sequence: CASSRTNNEQFF. Written as DNA, the CDR3 is TGTGCCAGCAGTCGTACGAACAATGAGCAGTTCTTC.

The J gene is TRBJ2-7, the V gene TRBV18; 12 nucleotides align to TRBD2. The CDR3 has 16 residues. V was pared by 4 bases and J by 7 bases, with 11 bases of the junction left unmatched. CDR1 KGHSH and CDR2 LQKENI come from the germline V gene. The CDR3 nucleotides are TGTGCCAGCTCACTTTCTAGCGGGAGGGCCTCGGATGAGCAGTACTTC. Translated: CASSLSSGRASDEQYF. Looking up the rest from reference TRBV18 and TRBJ2-7 gives the full variable domain: NAGVMQNPRHLVRRRGQEARLRCSPMKGHSHVYWYRQLPEEGLKFMVYLQKENIIDESGMPKERFSAEFPKEGPSILRIQQVVRGDSAAYFCASSLSSGRASDEQYFGPGTRLTVT.

This chain uses TRBV7-2 with TRBJ2-5, with 8 bases that match TRBD1. Germline trimming cut 1 base from V and 11 bases from J; bases unmatched to any gene: 15. Per the germline V gene, CDR1 is SGHTA and CDR2 is FQGNSA. This CDR3 region has 16 residues. CDR3 DNA: TGTGCCAGCAGCTTAGGACGGACAGGGAAAATCCGGGAGCAGTACTTC. Its translation is CASSLGRTGKIREQYF. The variable domain in full, with the rest retrieved from reference TRBV7-2 and TRBJ2-5, is GAGVSQSPSNKVTEKGKDVELRCDPISGHTALYWYRQSLGQGLEFLIYFQGNSAPDKSGLPSDRFSAERTGGSVSTLTIQRTQQEDSAVYLCASSLGRTGKIREQYFGPGTRLLVL.

The V and J genes are TRBV7-9 and TRBJ2-3, with D tentatively TRBD1 (6 bases). Trimming left V 5 bases short and J 6 bases short, with 21 bases between. The germline V gene encodes CDR1 SEHNR and CDR2 FQNEAQ (reference sequence). This CDR3 comprises 16 residues. The CDR3 here is CASSPRTVALMDTQYF. CDR3 coding DNA: TGTGCCAGCAGCCCCCGGACAGTGGCATTGATGGATACGCAGTATTTT. Filled out from reference TRBV7-9 and TRBJ2-3, the complete variable domain reads DTGVSQNPRHKITKRGQNVTFRCDPISEHNRLYWYRQTLGQGPEFLTYFQNEAQLEKSRLLSDRFSAERPKGSFSTLEIQRTEQGDSAMYLCASSPRTVALMDTQYFGPGTRLTVL.

This clonotype was observed a handful of times. This chain uses TRBV29-1 with TRBJ2-3; 9 bases line up with TRBD1. The V gene's germline CDR1 is SQVTM and CDR2 ANQGSEA. Trimming removed 5 bases from V and 0 bases from J; junction bases left unmatched: 3. The CDR3 has 14 residues. The CDR3 here is CSVTTGGSTDTQYF. The DNA of the CDR3 is TGCAGCGTTACGACAGGGGGAAGCACAGATACGCAGTATTTT.

This clonotype was observed many times. V usage is TRBV20-1 and J usage is TRBJ2-7; D not resolved. V lost 3 bases and J 2 bases, leaving 8 bases between the germline ends. The germline gives CDR1 DFQATT, CDR2 SNEGSKA (reference sequence). The CDR3 is 12 residues long. The chain's CDR3 is CSASAQTYEQYF. DNA of the CDR3: TGCAGTGCTAGTGCGCAGACCTACGAGCAGTACTTC.

The chain's CDR3 is CASSFQGDLSGANVLTF. In DNA, the CDR3 is TGTGCCAGCAGTTTCCAGGGGGACCTCTCTGGGGCCAACGTCCTGACTTTC. The chain employs TRBV28 and TRBJ2-6; 7 bases match TRBD1. With V trimmed by 3 bases and J by 0 bases, 5 bases remained unmatched. This CDR3 contains 17 residues. Germline V lookup: CDR1 MDHEN, CDR2 SYDVKM.

The V call is TRBV6-2 or TRBV6-3, the J call TRBJ2-5, with D possibly TRBD1 on 6 matching bases. Germline CDR1 MNHEY, CDR2 SVGEGT. This CDR3 has 15 residues. V was cut by 6 bases and J by 7 bases, with 21 bases left in between. Here the CDR3 DNA reads TGTGCCAGCAGAAGGGGACAAAGGACCTTTTGGACCCAGTACTTC. Amino acids: CASRRGQRTFWTQYF.

The rearrangement links TRBV20-1 to TRBJ2-3; no definite D call. V lost 6 bases to trimming and J lost 1 base, with 14 bases between them. The germline V gene has CDR1 DFQATT and CDR2 SNEGSKA (reference sequence). The CDR3 is made up of 14 amino acids. The CDR3 loop reads CSAATDWGTDTQYF. For the CDR3, the DNA is TGCAGTGCGGCGACCGATTGGGGCACAGATACGCAGTATTTT.

V gene TRBV29-1 combines with J gene TRBJ1-4; D gene ambiguous. V was shortened by 4 bases and J by 12 bases, with 12 bases between the two germline ends. Germline assignment: CDR1 SQVTM and CDR2 ANQGSEA. CDR3 size: 11 residues. DNA of the CDR3: TGCAGCGTTGTTTCGGCGGGAGAACTGTTTTTT. Its translation is CSVVSAGELFF.

The rearrangement uses TRBV7-2 and TRBJ2-7; D possibly matches TRBD1 or TRBD2 (5 bases each). V was cut by 2 bases and J by 7 bases, with 21 bases left in between. In germline, CDR1 is SGHTA, CDR2 FQGNSA. CDR3 length equals 16 residues. The CDR3 region has the DNA TGTGCCAGCAGCTTAAGTGAGGCCTCGAGAGGGGTGGAGCAGTACTTC. Its protein is CASSLSEASRGVEQYF.